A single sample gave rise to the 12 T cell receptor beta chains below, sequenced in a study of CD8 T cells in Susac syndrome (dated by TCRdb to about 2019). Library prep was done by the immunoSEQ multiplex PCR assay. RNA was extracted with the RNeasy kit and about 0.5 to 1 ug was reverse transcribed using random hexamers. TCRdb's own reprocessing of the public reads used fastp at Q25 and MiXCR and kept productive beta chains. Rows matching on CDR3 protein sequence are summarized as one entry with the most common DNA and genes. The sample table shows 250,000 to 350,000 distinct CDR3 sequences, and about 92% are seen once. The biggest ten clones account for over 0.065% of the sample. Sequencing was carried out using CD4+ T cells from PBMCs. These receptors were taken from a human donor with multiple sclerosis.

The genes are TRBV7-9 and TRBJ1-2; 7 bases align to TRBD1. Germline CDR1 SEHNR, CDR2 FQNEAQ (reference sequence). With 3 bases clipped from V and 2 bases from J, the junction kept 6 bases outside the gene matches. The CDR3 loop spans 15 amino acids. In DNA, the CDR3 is TGTGCCAGCAGCTTCCCCTCGACAGGGAACTATGGCTACACCTTC. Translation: CASSFPSTGNYGYTF.

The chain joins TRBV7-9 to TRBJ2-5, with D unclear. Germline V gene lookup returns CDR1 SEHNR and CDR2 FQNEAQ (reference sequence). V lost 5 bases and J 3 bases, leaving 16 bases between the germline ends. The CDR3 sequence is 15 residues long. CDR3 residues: CASSPASWRKETQYF. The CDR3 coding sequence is TGTGCCAGCAGCCCTGCATCCTGGAGAAAAGAGACCCAGTACTTC.

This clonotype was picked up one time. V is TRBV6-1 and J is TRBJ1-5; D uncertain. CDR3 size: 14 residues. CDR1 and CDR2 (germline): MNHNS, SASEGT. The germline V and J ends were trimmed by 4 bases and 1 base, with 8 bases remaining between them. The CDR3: CASSAGLSNQPQHF. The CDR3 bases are TGTGCCAGCAGTGCTGGATTAAGCAATCAGCCCCAGCATTTT.

The CDR3, as DNA: TGTGCCAGCAGCCAATCGGACAGGGACGGGCGAGAGACCCAGTACTTC. It codes for CASSQSDRDGRETQYF. The gene calls are TRBV5-4 and TRBJ2-5; TRBD1 agrees at 8 bases. The CDR3 consists of 16 residues. After removal of 4 bases from V and 4 bases from J, the junction contained 12 bases not matched to a gene. In germline, CDR1 is SGHNT, CDR2 YYREEE (reference sequence).

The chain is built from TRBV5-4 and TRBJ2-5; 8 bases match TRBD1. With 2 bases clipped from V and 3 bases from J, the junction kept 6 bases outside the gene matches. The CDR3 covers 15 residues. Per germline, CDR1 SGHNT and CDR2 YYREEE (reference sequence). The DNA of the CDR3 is TGTGCCAGCAGCTTTGGGGGACAGGAAAAAGAGACCCAGTACTTC. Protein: CASSFGGQEKETQYF.

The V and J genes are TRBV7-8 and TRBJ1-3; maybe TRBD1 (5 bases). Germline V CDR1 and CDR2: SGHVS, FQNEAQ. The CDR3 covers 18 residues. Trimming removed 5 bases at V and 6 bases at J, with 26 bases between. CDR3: CASSLTRRGRAQENTIYF. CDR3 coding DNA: TGTGCCAGCAGCCTGACCCGCCGGGGGAGGGCCCAAGAAAACACCATATATTTT.

The CDR3 region is CASSQTDRGNYGYTF. The CDR3 DNA is TGTGCCAGCAGCCAGACGGACAGGGGAAATTATGGCTACACCTTC. This chain joins TRBV3-1 and TRBJ1-2; 9 positions match TRBD1. Looked up from germline, CDR1 is LGHDT and CDR2 is YNNKEL (reference sequence). CDR3 length: 15 amino acids. J was trimmed by 5 bases and V by 3 bases; bases with no gene match: 7.

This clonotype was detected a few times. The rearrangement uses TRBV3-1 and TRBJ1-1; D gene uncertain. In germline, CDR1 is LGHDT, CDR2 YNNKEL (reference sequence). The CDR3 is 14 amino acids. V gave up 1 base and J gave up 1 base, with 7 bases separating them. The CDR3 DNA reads TGTGCCAGCAGCCAAGTGGGTGCGAACACTGAAGCTTTCTTT. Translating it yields CASSQVGANTEAFF.

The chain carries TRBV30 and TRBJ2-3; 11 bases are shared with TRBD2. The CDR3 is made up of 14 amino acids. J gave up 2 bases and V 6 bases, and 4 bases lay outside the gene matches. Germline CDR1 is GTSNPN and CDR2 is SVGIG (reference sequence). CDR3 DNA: TGTGCCTGCCCGGGACTAGCGGACACAGATACGCAGTATTTT. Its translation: CACPGLADTDTQYF.

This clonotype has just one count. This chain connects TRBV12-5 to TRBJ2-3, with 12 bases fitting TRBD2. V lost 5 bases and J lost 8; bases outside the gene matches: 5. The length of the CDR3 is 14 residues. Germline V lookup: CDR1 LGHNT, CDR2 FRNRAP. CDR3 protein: CASGTLAGGGTQYF. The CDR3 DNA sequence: TGTGCTAGTGGTACACTAGCGGGGGGCGGTACGCAGTATTTT. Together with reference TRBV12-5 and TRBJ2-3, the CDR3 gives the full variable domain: DARVTQTPRHKVTEMGQEVTMRCQPILGHNTVFWYRQTMMQGLELLAYFRNRAPLDDSGMPKDRFSAEMPDATLATLKIQPSEPRDSAVYFCASGTLAGGGTQYFGPGTRLTVL.

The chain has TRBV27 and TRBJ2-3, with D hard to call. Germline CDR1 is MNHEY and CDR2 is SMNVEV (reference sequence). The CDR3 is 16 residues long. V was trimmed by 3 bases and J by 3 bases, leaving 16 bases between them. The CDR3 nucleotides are TGTGCCAGCAGTTTTAGTGTACCACCCTTGACAGATACGCAGTATTTT. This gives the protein CASSFSVPPLTDTQYF.

The CDR3 coding sequence is TGCGCCAGCAGCCAAGTAGGCCGGGACAGGGGTTACAATGAGCAGTTCTTC. Its protein product is CASSQVGRDRGYNEQFF. The chain combines TRBV4-1 with TRBJ2-1; 10 nucleotides align to TRBD1. The V gene's germline CDR1 is MGHRA and CDR2 YSYEKL. V dropped 1 base and J dropped 4; count of bases not matched to a gene: 7. The CDR3 sequence is 17 residues long.